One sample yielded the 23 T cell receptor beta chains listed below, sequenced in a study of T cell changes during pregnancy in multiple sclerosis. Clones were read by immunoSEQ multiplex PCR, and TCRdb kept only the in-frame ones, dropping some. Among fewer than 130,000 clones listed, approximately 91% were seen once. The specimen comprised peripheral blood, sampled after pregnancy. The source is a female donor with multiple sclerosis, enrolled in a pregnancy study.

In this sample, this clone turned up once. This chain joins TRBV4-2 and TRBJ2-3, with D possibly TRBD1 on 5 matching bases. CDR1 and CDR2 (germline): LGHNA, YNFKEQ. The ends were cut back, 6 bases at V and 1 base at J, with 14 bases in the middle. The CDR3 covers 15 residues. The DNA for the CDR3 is TGTGCCAGCAGTCCCAGGGTAGCAGGCACAGATACGCAGTATTTT. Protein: CASSPRVAGTDTQYF.

Here the CDR3 reads CASSLASGGGQYF. CDR3 DNA sequence: TGCGCCAGCAGCTTGGCTAGCGGGGGGGGGCAGTATTTT. The chain joins TRBV5-1 to TRBJ2-3; 12 bases agree with TRBD2. The germline V gene has CDR1 SGHRS and CDR2 YFSETQ. V gave up 0 bases and J gave up 11 bases; unmatched junction bases: 1. The length of the CDR3 is 13 residues.

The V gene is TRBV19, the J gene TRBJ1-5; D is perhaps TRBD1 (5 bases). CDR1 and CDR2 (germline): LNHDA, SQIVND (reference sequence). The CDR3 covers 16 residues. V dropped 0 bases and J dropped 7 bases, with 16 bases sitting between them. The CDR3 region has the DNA TGTGCCAGTAGTATAGATGCTCTTGGGGCGCGACAGCCCCAGCATTTT. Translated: CASSIDALGARQPQHF. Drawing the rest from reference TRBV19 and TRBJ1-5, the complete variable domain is DGGITQSPKYLFRKEGQNVTLSCEQNLNHDAMYWYRQDPGQGLRLIYYSQIVNDFQKGDIAEGYSVSREKKESFPLTVTSAQKNPTAFYLCASSIDALGARQPQHFGDGTRLSIL.

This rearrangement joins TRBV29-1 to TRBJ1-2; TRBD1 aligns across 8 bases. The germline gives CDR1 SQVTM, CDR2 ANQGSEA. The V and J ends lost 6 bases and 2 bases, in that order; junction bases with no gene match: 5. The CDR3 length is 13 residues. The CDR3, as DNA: TGCAGCGTAGCTAGACAGGGGAACTATGGCTACACCTTC. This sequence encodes CSVARQGNYGYTF.

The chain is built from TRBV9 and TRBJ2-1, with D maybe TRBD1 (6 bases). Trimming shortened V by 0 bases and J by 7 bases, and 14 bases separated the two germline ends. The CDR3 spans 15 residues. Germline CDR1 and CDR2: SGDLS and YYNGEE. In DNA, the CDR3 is TGTGCCAGCAGCGTAGCAGGGGCCCATTGGAATGAGCAGTTCTTC. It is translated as CASSVAGAHWNEQFF.

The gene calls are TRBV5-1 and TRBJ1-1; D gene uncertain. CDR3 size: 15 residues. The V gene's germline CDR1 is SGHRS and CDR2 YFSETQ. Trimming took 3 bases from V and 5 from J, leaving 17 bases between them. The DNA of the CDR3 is TGCGCCAGCAGCTCCCAGAGTGGATCGGGGACTGAAGCTTTCTTT. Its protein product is CASSSQSGSGTEAFF.

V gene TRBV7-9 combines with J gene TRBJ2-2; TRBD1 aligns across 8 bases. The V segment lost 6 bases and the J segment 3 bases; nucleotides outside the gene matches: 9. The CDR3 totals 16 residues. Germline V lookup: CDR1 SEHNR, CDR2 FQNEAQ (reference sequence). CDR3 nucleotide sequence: TGTGCCAGCAGTTCAAACGACAGGGGAGACACCGGGGAGCTGTTTTTT. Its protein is CASSSNDRGDTGELFF. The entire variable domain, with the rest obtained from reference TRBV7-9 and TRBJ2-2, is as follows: DTGVSQNPRHKITKRGQNVTFRCDPISEHNRLYWYRQTLGQGPEFLTYFQNEAQLEKSRLLSDRFSAERPKGSFSTLEIQRTEQGDSAMYLCASSSNDRGDTGELFFGEGSRLTVL.

This CDR3 is CASSGRGGTVSPGTQYF. The CDR3 nucleotides read TGTGCCAGCAGCGGAAGGGGGGGGACTGTAAGCCCCGGTACGCAGTATTTT. This chain joins TRBV9 and TRBJ2-3; possible D gene TRBD2, 7 bases. There are 17 residues in the CDR3. Trimming removed 3 bases from V and 8 bases from J, with 25 bases in between. The germline CDR1 and CDR2 sequences are SGDLS and YYNGEE.

The CDR3: CASENSLDEQYF. CDR3 coding DNA: TGTGCCAGCGAAAACAGTCTCGACGAGCAGTACTTC. The chain combines TRBV6-6 with TRBJ2-7, with no clear D. V lost 8 bases to trimming and J lost 5 bases, with 13 bases between them. Germline V CDR1 and CDR2: MNHNY, SVGAGI (reference sequence). The CDR3 runs 12 residues.

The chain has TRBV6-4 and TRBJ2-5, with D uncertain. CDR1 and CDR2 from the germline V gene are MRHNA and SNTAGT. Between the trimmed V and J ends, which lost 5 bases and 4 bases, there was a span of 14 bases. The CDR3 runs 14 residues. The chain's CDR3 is CASSSGRVRETQYF. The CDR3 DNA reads TGTGCCAGCAGTTCGGGTCGTGTAAGAGAGACCCAGTACTTC.

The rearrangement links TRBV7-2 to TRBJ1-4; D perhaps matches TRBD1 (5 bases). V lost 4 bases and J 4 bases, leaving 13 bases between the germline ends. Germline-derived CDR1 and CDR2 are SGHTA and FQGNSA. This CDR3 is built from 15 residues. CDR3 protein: CASSSGGNFNEKLFF. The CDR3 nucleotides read TGTGCCAGCAGCTCGGGGGGGAACTTTAATGAAAAACTGTTTTTT.

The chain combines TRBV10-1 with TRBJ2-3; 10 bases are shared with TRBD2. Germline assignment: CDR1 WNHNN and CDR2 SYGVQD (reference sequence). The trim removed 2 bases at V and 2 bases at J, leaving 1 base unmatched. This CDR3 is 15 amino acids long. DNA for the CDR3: TGCGCCAGCAGTGAGGGACTAGCGGACACAGATACGCAGTATTTT. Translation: CASSEGLADTDTQYF.

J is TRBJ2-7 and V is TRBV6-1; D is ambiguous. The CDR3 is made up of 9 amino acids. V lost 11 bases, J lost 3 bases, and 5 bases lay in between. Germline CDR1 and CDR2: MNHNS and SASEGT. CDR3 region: CAAGYEQYF. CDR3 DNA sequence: TGTGCCGCAGGCTACGAGCAGTACTTC.

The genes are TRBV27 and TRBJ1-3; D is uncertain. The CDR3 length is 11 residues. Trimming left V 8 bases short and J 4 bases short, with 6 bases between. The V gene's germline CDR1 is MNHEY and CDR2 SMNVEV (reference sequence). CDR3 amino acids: CASARGNTIYF. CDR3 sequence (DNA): TGTGCCAGCGCGAGGGGAAACACCATATATTTT.

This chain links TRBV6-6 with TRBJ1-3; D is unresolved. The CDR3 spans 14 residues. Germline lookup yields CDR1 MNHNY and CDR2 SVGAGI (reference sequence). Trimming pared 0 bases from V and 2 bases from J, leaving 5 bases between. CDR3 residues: CASSYSGAGNTIYF. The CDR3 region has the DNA TGTGCCAGCAGTTACTCCGGGGCTGGAAACACCATATATTTT.

The DNA for the CDR3 is TGTGCCAGCAGCCCCGGACAGGCCTTTATGAACACTGAAGCTTTCTTT. It codes for CASSPGQAFMNTEAFF. The chain uses TRBV9 and TRBJ1-1; TRBD1 matches 7 bases. Germline V gives CDR1 SGDLS, CDR2 YYNGEE. The CDR3 extends over 16 amino acids. The ends lost 4 bases at V and 0 bases at J; junction bases unmatched: 9.

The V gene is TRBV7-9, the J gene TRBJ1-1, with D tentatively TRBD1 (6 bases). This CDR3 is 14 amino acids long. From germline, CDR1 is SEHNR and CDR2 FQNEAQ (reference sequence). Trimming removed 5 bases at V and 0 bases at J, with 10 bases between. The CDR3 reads CASSLGTLNTEAFF. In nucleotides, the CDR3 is TGTGCCAGCAGCCTCGGGACACTGAACACTGAAGCTTTCTTT. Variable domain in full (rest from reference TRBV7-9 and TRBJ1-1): DTGVSQNPRHKITKRGQNVTFRCDPISEHNRLYWYRQTLGQGPEFLTYFQNEAQLEKSRLLSDRFSAERPKGSFSTLEIQRTEQGDSAMYLCASSLGTLNTEAFFGQGTRLTVV.

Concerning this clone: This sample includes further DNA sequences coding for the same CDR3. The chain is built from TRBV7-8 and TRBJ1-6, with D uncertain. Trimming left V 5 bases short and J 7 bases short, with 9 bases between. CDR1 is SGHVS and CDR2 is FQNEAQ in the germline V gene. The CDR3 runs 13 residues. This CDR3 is CASSTQTNSPLHF. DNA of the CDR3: TGTGCCAGCAGCACCCAGACAAATTCACCCCTCCACTTT. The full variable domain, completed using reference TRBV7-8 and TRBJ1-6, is GAGVSQSPRYKVAKRGQDVALRCDPISGHVSLFWYQQALGQGPEFLTYFQNEAQLDKSGLPSDRFFAERPEGSVSTLKIQRTQQEDSAVYLCASSTQTNSPLHFGNGTRLTVT.

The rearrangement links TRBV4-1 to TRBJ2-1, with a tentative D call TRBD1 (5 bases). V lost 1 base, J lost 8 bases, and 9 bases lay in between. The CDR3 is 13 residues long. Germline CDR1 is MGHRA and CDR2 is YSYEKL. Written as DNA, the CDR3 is TGCGCCAGCAGCCAAGGTGTGGGGCATGAGCAGTTCTTC. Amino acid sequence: CASSQGVGHEQFF.

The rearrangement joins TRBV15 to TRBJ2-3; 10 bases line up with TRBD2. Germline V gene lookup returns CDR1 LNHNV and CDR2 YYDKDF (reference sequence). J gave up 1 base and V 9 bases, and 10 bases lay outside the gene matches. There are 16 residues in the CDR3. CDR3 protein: CATEERGGLRTDTQYF. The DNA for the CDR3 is TGTGCCACTGAGGAGCGGGGGGGCCTTCGCACAGATACGCAGTATTTT. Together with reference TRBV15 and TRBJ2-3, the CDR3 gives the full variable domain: DAMVIQNPRYQVTQFGKPVTLSCSQTLNHNVMYWYQQKSSQAPKLLFHYYDKDFNNEADTPDNFQSRRPNTSFCFLDIRSPGLGDTAMYLCATEERGGLRTDTQYFGPGTRLTVL.

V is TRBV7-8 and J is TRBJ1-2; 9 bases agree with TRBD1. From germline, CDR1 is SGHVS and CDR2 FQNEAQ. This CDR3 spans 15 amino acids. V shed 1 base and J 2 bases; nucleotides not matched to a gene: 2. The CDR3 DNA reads TGTGCCAGCAGCTTAGGGGACAGGGAAAACTATGGCTACACCTTC. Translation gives CASSLGDRENYGYTF.

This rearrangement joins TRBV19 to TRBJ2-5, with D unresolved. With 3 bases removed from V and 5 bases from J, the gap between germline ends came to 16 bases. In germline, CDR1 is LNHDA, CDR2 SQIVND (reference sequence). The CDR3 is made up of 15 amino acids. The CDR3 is CASSMYQGSRETQYF. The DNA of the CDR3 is TGTGCCAGTAGTATGTACCAAGGCTCGCGGGAGACCCAGTACTTC. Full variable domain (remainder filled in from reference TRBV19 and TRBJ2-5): DGGITQSPKYLFRKEGQNVTLSCEQNLNHDAMYWYRQDPGQGLRLIYYSQIVNDFQKGDIAEGYSVSREKKESFPLTVTSAQKNPTAFYLCASSMYQGSRETQYFGPGTRLLVL.

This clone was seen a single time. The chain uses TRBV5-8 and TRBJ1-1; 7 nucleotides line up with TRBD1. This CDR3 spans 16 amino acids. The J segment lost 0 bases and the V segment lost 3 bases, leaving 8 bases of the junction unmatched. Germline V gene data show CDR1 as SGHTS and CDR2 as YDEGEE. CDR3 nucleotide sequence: TGTGCCAGCAGCTATAGGGGGCGATTATTGAACACTGAAGCTTTCTTT. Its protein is CASSYRGRLLNTEAFF.